This T cell receptor beta chain was sequenced in a study of cytomegalovirus exposure and HLA in healthy donors. Study-wide results and limits: Cytomegalovirus-associated TCR beta chains were listed, numbering approximately 150. The tendency of first-cohort TCR clusters to co-occur in the approximately 110 validation repertoires was identified by a subsequent analysis.

This table comes from immunoSEQ multiplex PCR, and its TCRdb copy is limited to in-frame clones, with some not included. The sample contains approximately 60,000 clones, 92% of which appear only once. Points on this clone: As yet, its antigen is unknown.

This CDR3 contains 15 residues. Germline V gene lookup returns CDR1 WNHNN and CDR2 SYGVQD (reference sequence). V lost 2 bases to trimming and J lost 3 bases; unmatched junction nucleotides: 5. The TCR was taken from a woman in her late teens or twenties in good health and CMV-seronegative. Sequenced input: PBMCs. This sequence joins TRBV10-1 and TRBJ2-7; TRBD2 agrees at 9 bases. The CDR3 here is CASSEGNSGSYEQYF. For the CDR3, the DNA is TGCGCCAGCAGTGAGGGTAATAGCGGGAGCTACGAGCAGTACTTC.